In this sample, the clone carrying this T cell receptor (beta chain) turned up a few times. Antigen: not known. This entry is derived from a study of beta chain features in type 1 diabetes. Notes on the study in general: The study found moderately but significantly shorter TCRB CDR3s in all four CD4+ subsets of Type 1 diabetes patients.

The study reverse transcribed the entire isolated RNA, so it sequenced expressed TCRB transcripts. Regulatory, naive and central memory T cell samples averaged approximately 3.3 million reads. Assay: immunoSEQ multiplex PCR; the TCRdb copy retains only in-frame clones and omits some. This sample yields about 150,000 clones, of which around 8% are seen a single time; 0.55% to 0.75% belongs to the top ten. A sort by CD45RO/CCR7/CD25/CD127/CD95/CD27 yielded CD4+ naive, central memory, regulatory and stem cell-like memory cells. The CDR3 loop spans 13 amino acids. The V gene lost 8 bases and the J gene lost 2 bases, with 13 bases spanning the gap. Looked up from germline, CDR1 is SQVTM and CDR2 is ANQGSEA.

This clonotype originated in a man aged 18 to 30 in good health. Source material: central memory CD4+ T cells from blood. The chain has TRBV29-1 and TRBJ1-3, with D possibly being TRBD1 (6 bases). The CDR3 DNA is TGCAGCATCTCCGGGACACCTGGAAACACCATATATTTT. Amino acid sequence: CSISGTPGNTIYF.